This TCR beta chain derives from a study of cytomegalovirus exposure and HLA in healthy donors. Overall study results and limits: Most TCR sequences were seen very rarely across donors, but some public TCRs occurred in many. Most of the TCR beta V segments (in an earlier analysis) were productive either about 87% or about 30% of the time. Researchers reported in a later analysis that a missense DCLRE1C variant was tied to TCR beta V- and J-gene trimming. Several top significant clusters appeared, in a later analysis, to be linked to common viral pathogens.

The germline CDR1 and CDR2 sequences are LNHDA and SQIVND (reference sequence). The CDR3 is 15 residues long. Trimming stripped 1 base from V and 0 bases from J, with 7 bases between. As for this clone: No antigen is known for it.

With 60 Vbeta and 13 Jbeta primers, the PCR was carried out. Clones were read by immunoSEQ multiplex PCR, and TCRdb kept only the in-frame ones, dropping some. Of about 120,000 clones listed, over 70% were seen once; the top ten hold 1.6%. The TCR was taken from a woman between 18 and 29 years old in good health and CMV-seronegative. The chain joins TRBV19 to TRBJ1-5, with D unresolved. Material for sequencing was PBMCs. The CDR3 is CASSIGRYSNQPQHF. DNA for the CDR3: TGTGCCAGTAGTATAGGCAGATATAGCAATCAGCCCCAGCATTTT. The full variable domain, completed using reference TRBV19 and TRBJ1-5, is DGGITQSPKYLFRKEGQNVTLSCEQNLNHDAMYWYRQDPGQGLRLIYYSQIVNDFQKGDIAEGYSVSREKKESFPLTVTSAQKNPTAFYLCASSIGRYSNQPQHFGDGTRLSIL.